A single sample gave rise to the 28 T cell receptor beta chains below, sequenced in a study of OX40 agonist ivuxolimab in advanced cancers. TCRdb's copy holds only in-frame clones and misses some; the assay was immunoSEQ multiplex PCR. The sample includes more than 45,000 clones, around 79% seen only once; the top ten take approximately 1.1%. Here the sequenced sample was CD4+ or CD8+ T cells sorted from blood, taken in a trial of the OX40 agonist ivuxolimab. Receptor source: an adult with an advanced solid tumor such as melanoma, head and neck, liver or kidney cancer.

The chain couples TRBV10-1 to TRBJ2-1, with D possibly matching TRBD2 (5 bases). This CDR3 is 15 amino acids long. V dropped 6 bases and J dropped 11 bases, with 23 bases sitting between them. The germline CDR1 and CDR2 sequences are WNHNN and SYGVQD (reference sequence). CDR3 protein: CASSLGPRTFGQQFF. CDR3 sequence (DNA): TGCGCCAGCAGCCTGGGCCCGCGGACTTTTGGACAGCAGTTCTTC.

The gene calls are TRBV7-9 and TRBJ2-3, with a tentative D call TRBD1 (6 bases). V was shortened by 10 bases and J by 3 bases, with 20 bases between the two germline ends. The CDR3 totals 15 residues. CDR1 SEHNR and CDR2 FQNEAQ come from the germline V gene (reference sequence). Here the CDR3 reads CAIYQQGYGTDTQYF. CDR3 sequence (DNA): TGTGCCATCTACCAACAGGGATACGGGACAGATACGCAGTATTTT.

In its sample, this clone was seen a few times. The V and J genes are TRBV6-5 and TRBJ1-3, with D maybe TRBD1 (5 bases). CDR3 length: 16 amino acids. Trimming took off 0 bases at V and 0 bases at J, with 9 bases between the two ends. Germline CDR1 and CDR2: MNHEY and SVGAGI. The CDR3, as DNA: TGTGCCAGCAGTTACTCAACAGGTACCTCTGGAAACACCATATATTTT. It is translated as CASSYSTGTSGNTIYF.

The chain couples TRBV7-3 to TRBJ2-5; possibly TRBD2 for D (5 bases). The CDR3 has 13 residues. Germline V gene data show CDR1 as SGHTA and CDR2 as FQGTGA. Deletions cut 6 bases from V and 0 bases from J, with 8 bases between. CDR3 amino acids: CASSRDNQETQYF. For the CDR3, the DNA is TGTGCCAGCAGTCGGGATAACCAAGAGACCCAGTACTTC.

The CDR3 loop reads CASRPITGNTIYF. The CDR3 DNA is TGCGCCAGCAGACCGATAACTGGAAACACCATATATTTT. V and J are TRBV5-1 and TRBJ1-3, with D unclear. This CDR3 is built from 13 residues. The V end was cut by 5 bases, the J end by 2 bases, with 8 bases between. Germline V CDR1 and CDR2: SGHRS, YFSETQ.

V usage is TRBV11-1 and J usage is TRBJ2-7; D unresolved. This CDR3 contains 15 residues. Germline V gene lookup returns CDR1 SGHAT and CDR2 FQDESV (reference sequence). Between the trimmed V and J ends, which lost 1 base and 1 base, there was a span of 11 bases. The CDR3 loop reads CASSLGVSGSYEQYF. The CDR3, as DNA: TGTGCCAGCAGCTTAGGAGTCTCTGGGTCCTACGAGCAGTACTTC.

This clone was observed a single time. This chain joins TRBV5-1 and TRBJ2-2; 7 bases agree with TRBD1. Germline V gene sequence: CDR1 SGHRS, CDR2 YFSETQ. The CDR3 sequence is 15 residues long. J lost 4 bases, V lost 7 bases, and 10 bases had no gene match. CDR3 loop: CASAGVSGGTGELFF. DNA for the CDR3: TGCGCCAGCGCAGGGGTTTCAGGGGGCACCGGGGAGCTGTTTTTT. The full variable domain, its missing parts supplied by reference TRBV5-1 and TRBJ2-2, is KAGVTQTPRYLIKTRGQQVTLSCSPISGHRSVSWYQQTPGQGLQFLFEYFSETQRNKGNFPGRFSGRQFSNSRSEMNVSTLELGDSALYLCASAGVSGGTGELFFGEGSRLTVL.

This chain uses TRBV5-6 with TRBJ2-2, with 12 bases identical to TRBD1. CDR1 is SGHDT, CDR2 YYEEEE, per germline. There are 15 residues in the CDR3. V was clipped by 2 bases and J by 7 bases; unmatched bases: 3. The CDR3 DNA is TGTGCCAGCAGCTTCGGGACAGGGGGCATCGGGGAGCTGTTTTTT. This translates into CASSFGTGGIGELFF.

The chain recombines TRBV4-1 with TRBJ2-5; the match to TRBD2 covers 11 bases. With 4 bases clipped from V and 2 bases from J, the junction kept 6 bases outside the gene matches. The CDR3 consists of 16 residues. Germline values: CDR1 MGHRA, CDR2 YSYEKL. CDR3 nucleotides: TGCGCCAGCAGCCGCCTACTAGCGGGGGAGCAAGAGACCCAGTACTTC. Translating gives CASSRLLAGEQETQYF.

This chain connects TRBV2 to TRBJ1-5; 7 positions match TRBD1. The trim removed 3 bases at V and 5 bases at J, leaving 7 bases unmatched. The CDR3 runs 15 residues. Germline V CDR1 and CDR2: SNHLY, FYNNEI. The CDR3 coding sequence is TGTGCCAGCAGTGAGTCAGGGGGTCCCTATCAGCCCCAGCATTTT. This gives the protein CASSESGGPYQPQHF.

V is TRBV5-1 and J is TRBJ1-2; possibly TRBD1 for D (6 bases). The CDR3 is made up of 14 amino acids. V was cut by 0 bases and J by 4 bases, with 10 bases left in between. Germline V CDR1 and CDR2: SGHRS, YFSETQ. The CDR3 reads CASSLDGQSYGYTF. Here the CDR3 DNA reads TGCGCCAGCAGCTTGGATGGACAGAGCTATGGCTACACCTTC.

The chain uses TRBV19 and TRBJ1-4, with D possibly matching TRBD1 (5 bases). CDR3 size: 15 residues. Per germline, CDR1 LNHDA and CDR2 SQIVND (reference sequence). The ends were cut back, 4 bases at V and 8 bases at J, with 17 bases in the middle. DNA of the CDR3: TGTGCCAGTAGTACCCAACATCTATGGGGGGAAAAACTGTTTTTT. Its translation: CASSTQHLWGEKLFF.

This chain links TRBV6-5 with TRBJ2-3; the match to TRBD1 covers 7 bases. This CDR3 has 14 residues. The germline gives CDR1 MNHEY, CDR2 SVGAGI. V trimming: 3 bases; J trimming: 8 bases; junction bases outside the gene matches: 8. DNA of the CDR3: TGTGCCAGCAGTTATTCTAGGGGGCAAGGTACGCAGTATTTT. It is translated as CASSYSRGQGTQYF.

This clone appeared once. DNA of the CDR3: TGTGCCAGCAGCCAAGGTGTATCTCAGGCCCATGGCTACACCTTC. It specifies CASSQGVSQAHGYTF. The genes are TRBV4-2 and TRBJ1-2; D remains unclear. The V end lost 1 base, the J end lost 6 bases, and 15 bases lay between the germline ends. Germline V gives CDR1 LGHNA, CDR2 YNFKEQ. CDR3 length equals 15 residues.

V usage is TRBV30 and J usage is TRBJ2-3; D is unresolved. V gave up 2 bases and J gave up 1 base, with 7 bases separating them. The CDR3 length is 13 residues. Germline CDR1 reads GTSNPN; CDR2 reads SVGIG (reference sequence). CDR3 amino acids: CAWSLGGTDTQYF. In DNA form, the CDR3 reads TGTGCCTGGAGTCTAGGAGGCACAGATACGCAGTATTTT. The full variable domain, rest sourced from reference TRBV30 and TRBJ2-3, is SQTIHQWPATLVQPVGSPLSLECTVEGTSNPNLYWYRQAAGRGLQLLFYSVGIGQISSEVPQNLSASRPQDRQFILSSKKLLLSDSGFYLCAWSLGGTDTQYFGPGTRLTVL.

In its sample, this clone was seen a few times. CDR3: CASSSTGSGNTIYF. The CDR3, as DNA: TGTGCCAGCAGTTCAACAGGATCTGGAAACACCATATATTTT. V usage is TRBV28 and J usage is TRBJ1-3, with a possible D match to TRBD1 (5 bases). From germline, CDR1 is MDHEN and CDR2 SYDVKM. Deletions cut 4 bases from V and 1 base from J, with 8 bases between. This CDR3 spans 14 amino acids.

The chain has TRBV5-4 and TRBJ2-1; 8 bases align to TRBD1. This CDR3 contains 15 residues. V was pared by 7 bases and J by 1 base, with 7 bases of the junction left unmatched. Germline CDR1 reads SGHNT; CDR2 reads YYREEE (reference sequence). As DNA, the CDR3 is TGTGCCAGCCAGGGGGCACGTAGTTCCTACAATGAGCAGTTCTTC. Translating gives CASQGARSSYNEQFF.

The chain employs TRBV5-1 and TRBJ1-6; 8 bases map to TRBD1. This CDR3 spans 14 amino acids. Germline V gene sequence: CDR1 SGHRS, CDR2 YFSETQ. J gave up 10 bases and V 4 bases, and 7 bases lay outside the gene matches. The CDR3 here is CASSRDRGESPLHF. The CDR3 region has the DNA TGCGCCAGCAGCCGCGACAGGGGAGAGTCACCCCTCCACTTT.

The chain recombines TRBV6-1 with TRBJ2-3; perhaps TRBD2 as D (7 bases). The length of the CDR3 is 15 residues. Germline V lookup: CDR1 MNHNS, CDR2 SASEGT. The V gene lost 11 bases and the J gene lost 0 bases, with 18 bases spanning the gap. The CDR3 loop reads CAAGATIFSTDTQYF. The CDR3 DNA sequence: TGTGCCGCGGGGGCGACGATTTTTAGCACAGATACGCAGTATTTT.

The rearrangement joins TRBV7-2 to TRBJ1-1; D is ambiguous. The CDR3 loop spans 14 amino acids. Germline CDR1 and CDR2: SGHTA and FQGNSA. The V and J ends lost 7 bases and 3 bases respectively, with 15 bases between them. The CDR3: CASTFRVRDTEAFF. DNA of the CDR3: TGTGCCAGCACGTTTAGGGTTCGGGACACTGAAGCTTTCTTT.

The CDR3 sequence is CASSLGNLLASTDTQYF. In DNA, the CDR3 is TGTGCCAGCAGCTTAGGTAATCTCTTAGCTAGCACAGATACGCAGTATTTT. The chain combines TRBV11-2 with TRBJ2-3; D is unclear. In germline, CDR1 is SGHAT, CDR2 FQNNGV. The CDR3 loop spans 17 amino acids. Trimming removed 1 base from V and 0 bases from J, with 14 bases in between.

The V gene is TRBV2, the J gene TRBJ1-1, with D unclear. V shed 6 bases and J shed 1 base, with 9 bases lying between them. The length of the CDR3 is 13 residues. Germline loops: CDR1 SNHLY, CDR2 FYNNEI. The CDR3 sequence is CASRGNQNTEAFF. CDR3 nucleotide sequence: TGTGCCAGCAGGGGAAATCAGAACACTGAAGCTTTCTTT.

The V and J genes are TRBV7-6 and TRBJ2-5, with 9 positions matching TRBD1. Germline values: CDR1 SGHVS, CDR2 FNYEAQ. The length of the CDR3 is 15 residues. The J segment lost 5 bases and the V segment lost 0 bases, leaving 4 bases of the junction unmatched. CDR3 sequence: CASSLAPDRGETQYF. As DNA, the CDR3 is TGTGCCAGCAGCTTAGCCCCGGACAGGGGCGAGACCCAGTACTTC.

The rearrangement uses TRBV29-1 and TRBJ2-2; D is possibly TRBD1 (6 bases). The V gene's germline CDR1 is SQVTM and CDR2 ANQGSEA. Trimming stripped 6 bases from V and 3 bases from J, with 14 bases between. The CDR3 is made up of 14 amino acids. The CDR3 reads CSVSTGTYTGELFF. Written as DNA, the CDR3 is TGCAGCGTCTCGACAGGAACCTACACCGGGGAGCTGTTTTTT.

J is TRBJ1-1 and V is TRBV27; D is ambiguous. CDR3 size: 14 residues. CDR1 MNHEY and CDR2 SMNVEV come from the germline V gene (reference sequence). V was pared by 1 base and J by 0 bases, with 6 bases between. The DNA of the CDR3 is TGTGCCAGCAGTTTATATGGACTGAACACTGAAGCTTTCTTT. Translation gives CASSLYGLNTEAFF.

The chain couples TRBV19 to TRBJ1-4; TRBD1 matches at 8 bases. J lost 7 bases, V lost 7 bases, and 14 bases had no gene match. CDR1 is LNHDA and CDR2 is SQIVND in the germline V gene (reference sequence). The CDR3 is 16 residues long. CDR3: CASTRTGRGLTEKLFF. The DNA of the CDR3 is TGTGCCAGTACCCGGACAGGGAGGGGACTGACTGAAAAACTGTTTTTT.

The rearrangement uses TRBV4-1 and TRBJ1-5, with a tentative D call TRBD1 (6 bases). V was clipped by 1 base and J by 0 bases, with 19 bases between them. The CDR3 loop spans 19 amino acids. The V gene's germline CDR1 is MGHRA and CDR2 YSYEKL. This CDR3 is CASSQGTGLTGNSNQPQHF. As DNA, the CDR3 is TGCGCCAGCAGCCAAGGAACCGGATTGACAGGAAATAGCAATCAGCCCCAGCATTTT.

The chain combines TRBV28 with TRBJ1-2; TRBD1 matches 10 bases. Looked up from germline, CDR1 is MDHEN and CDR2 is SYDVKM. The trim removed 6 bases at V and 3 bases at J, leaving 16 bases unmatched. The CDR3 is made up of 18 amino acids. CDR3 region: CASSRLSLRDRGDYGYTF. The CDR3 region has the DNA TGTGCCAGCAGCCGCCTCAGCCTCCGGGACAGGGGAGACTATGGCTACACCTTC.